Listed below are T cell receptor beta chains from one sample, sequenced in a study of response to subunit inactivated influenza vaccine. TCRdb recomputed calls from the RT-PCR reads with MiXCR, one row per CDR3 protein. Here the sample spans roughly 500,000 distinct CDR3 sequences, approximately 15% being singletons. Material: CD4+ T cells sorted from PBMCs, obtained around 25 months after vaccination. The receptors stem from a man in his fifties or sixties who received an inactivated influenza vaccine. Each CDR3 is given with its conserved first and last residue. The D gene is left open where the match is weak. Clone size is not always given. Where it is, it says once, few, many or a class for expanded clones.

D | J | size | V | DNA | CDR3
. | TRBJ1-1 | few | TRBV9 | TGTGCCAGCAGCGCCGGACCTCCGGTTGTTGGCACTGAAGCTTTCTTT | CASSAGPPVVGTEAFF
TRBD2 | TRBJ2-5 | few | TRBV20-1 | TGCAGTGCTAGGGGGACTAGCGGGGGAGGAGAGACCCAGTACTTC | CSARGTSGGGETQYF
. | TRBJ2-1 | few | TRBV20-1 | TGCAGTGCCCCTCCTGGATTTCAATACAATGAGCAGTTCTTC | CSAPPGFQYNEQFF
TRBD2 | TRBJ2-1 | few | TRBV7-2 | TGTGCCAGCAGCGATCGACTAGCCAAGCAGTTCTTC | CASSDRLAKQFF
TRBD2 | TRBJ2-7 | few | TRBV20-1 | TGCAGTGCTAGAGGTCCTAGCGGGAGCTACGAGCAGTACTTC | CSARGPSGSYEQYF
. | TRBJ2-2 | few | TRBV7-8 | TGTGCCACCAAGAGGGCGGAAACCACCGGGGAGCTGTTTTTT | CATKRAETTGELFF
TRBD2 | TRBJ2-1 | many | TRBV20-1 | TGCAGTGCTATTCGACTAGCGATGAGTCTAAATGAGCAGTTCTTC | CSAIRLAMSLNEQFF
TRBD1 | TRBJ1-5 | few | TRBV28 | TGTGCCAGCATCTCGGGGCAGGGGGCGAACAATCAGCCCCAGCATTTT | CASISGQGANNQPQHF
TRBD2 | TRBJ2-1 | many | TRBV27 | TGTGCCAGCAGTTACCGTAGCGGGAGATACAGTGAGCAGTTCTTC | CASSYRSGRYSEQFF
. | TRBJ2-2 | . | TRBV5-1 | TGCGCCAGCAATCAGGGGTCTAACACCGGGGAGCTGTTTTTT | CASNQGSNTGELFF
. | TRBJ2-1 | . | TRBV6-5 | TGTGCCAGCAGTCACGGGGATCGCGGGAATGAGCAGTTCTTC | CASSHGDRGNEQFF
. | TRBJ2-7 | few | TRBV7-2 | TGTGCCAGCAGTGAAGTGCCCCGCGGCTTTCGAGAGCAGTACTTC | CASSEVPRGFREQYF
. | TRBJ1-2 | . | TRBV20-1 | TGCAGTGCCAGACAGGAACGTACTTTCTATGGCTACACCTTC | CSARQERTFYGYTF
TRBD1 | TRBJ2-3 | . | TRBV5-1 | TGCGCCAGCAGCTACTGGGACAGAACAGATACGCAGTATTTT | CASSYWDRTDTQYF
TRBD2 | TRBJ2-7 | many | TRBV6-1 | TGTGCCAGCAGTAGCGGACTAGGGCGGGTTATGAGGGAGCAGTACTTC | CASSSGLGRVMREQYF
TRBD1 | TRBJ2-4 | . | TRBV20-1 | TGCAGTGCCAATCATCCAGGGGGCGATGGGGACATTCAGTACTTC | CSANHPGGDGDIQYF
. | TRBJ2-2 | . | TRBV12-3/TRBV12-4 | TGTGCCAGCAGCCCTTCTAAGAACACCGGGGAGCTGTTTTTT | CASSPSKNTGELFF
. | TRBJ2-1 | . | TRBV11-3 | TGTGCCAGCAGCTTAGGCCTGTTCTACAATGAGCAGTTCTTC | CASSLGLFYNEQFF
. | TRBJ1-1 | few | TRBV12-3/TRBV12-4 | TGTGCCAGCAGTCGAAAGGGGACGAACACTGAAGCTTTCTTT | CASSRKGTNTEAFF
TRBD1 | TRBJ2-5 | few | TRBV12-3/TRBV12-4 | TGTGCCAGCAGCAAACGGGGGACAGGGTACCAAGAGACCCAGTACTTC | CASSKRGTGYQETQYF
TRBD2 | TRBJ2-7 | . | TRBV20-1 | TGCAGTGCTAGGTCTCTAGCGGTCTACGAGCAGTACTTC | CSARSLAVYEQYF
. | TRBJ1-4 | . | TRBV20-1 | TGCAGTGCTAGAGATCCCAGTGACGTGGCAAAACTGTTTTTT | CSARDPSDVAKLFF
. | TRBJ1-2 | . | TRBV3-1 | TGTGCCAGCAGCCTATCGGACAGAAGCTATGGCTACACCTTC | CASSLSDRSYGYTF
TRBD1 | TRBJ1-1 | . | TRBV3-1 | TGTGCCAGCAGCTCCCGGGACAGGGGGAACACTGAAGCTTTCTTT | CASSSRDRGNTEAFF
TRBD1 | TRBJ2-7 | few | TRBV20-1 | TGCAGTGCGTCTCCCGACAGGGTGAACGAGCAGTACTTC | CSASPDRVNEQYF
. | TRBJ1-5 | . | TRBV7-8 | TGTGCCAGCAGCTTAGCTCTGGCCTCAGCCCCTCAGCCCCAGCATTTT | CASSLALASAPQPQHF
. | TRBJ2-1 | few | TRBV24-1 | TGTGCCACCAGTGATGAACGGAGGGAGCAGTTCTTC | CATSDERREQFF
TRBD1 | TRBJ2-1 | few | TRBV11-2 | TGTGCCAGCAGCCCCCGACAGGGTACTAGCTCCTACAATGAGCAGTTCTTC | CASSPRQGTSSYNEQFF
. | TRBJ2-4 | few | TRBV3-1 | TGTGCCAGCAGCGCGACATCGGGAGCCAAAAACATTCAGTACTTC | CASSATSGAKNIQYF
TRBD2 | TRBJ2-1 | . | TRBV4-2 | TGTGCAAGCAGCCAAACCAGCGGGAGAGGATACAATGAGCAGTTCTTC | CASSQTSGRGYNEQFF
. | TRBJ2-3 | . | TRBV20-1 | TGCAGTGCGTGGGCCGATACGCAGTATTTT | CSAWADTQYF
TRBD2 | TRBJ2-7 | many | TRBV20-1 | TGCAGTGCTAGAGGGGCTAGCGGGTACGAGCAGTACTTC | CSARGASGYEQYF
. | TRBJ2-6 | . | TRBV3-1 | TGTGCCAGCAGCCCCATGAGCGTAGCTGGGGCCAACGTCCTGACTTTC | CASSPMSVAGANVLTF
. | TRBJ1-5 | few | TRBV20-1 | TGCAGTGCTCCCAGAGTGGGGACGGCCTATAGCAATCAGCCCCAGCATTTT | CSAPRVGTAYSNQPQHF
. | TRBJ1-1 | . | TRBV20-1 | TGCAGTGCCGGGACCTATGAAGCTTTCTTT | CSAGTYEAFF
. | TRBJ2-3 | . | TRBV20-1 | TGCAGTGCTAGATTCCCTCCTACAGATACGCAGTATTTT | CSARFPPTDTQYF
TRBD2 | TRBJ2-1 | . | TRBV6-1 | TGTGCCAGCAGACAGCGGGGGGCTTACAATGAGCAGTTCTTC | CASRQRGAYNEQFF
TRBD1 | TRBJ2-2 | few | TRBV10-3 | TGTGCCATCAGGCCGGGACAGGGGGCCACCGGGGAGCTGTTTTTT | CAIRPGQGATGELFF
. | TRBJ2-1 | many | TRBV27 | TGTGCCAGCCAGGATTGGAATGAGCAGTTCTTC | CASQDWNEQFF
. | TRBJ1-2 | many | TRBV6-1 | TGTGCCAGCAAGCGGACCCAGGGAGCTGGCTACACCTTC | CASKRTQGAGYTF
. | TRBJ1-2 | . | TRBV6-2/TRBV6-3 | TGTGCCAGCAGACCGGGACAAATTAACTATGGCTACACCTTC | CASRPGQINYGYTF
. | TRBJ2-7 | . | TRBV28 | TGTGCCAGCAGCCTCCCCGGGACCGAGCAGTACTTC | CASSLPGTEQYF
. | TRBJ2-1 | . | TRBV28 | TGTGCCAGCAGGGCGATTGTAGGGGAGAAGGCCTACAATGAGCAGTTCTTC | CASRAIVGEKAYNEQFF
TRBD1 | TRBJ2-7 | many | TRBV18 | TGTGCCAGCTCACCAGGGACAGGAGCGGCCGAGCAGTACTTC | CASSPGTGAAEQYF
. | TRBJ1-2 | many | TRBV6-5 | TGTGCCAGCAGTTACTCTCGGGGTTCAAACTATGGCTACACCTTC | CASSYSRGSNYGYTF
. | TRBJ2-1 | . | TRBV5-1 | TGCGCCAGCAGCTTAACCGCGATCTCCTACAATGAGCAGTTCTTC | CASSLTAISYNEQFF
. | TRBJ2-7 | few | TRBV7-9 | TGTGCCAGCAGCTTCGGGCCCGCTTCCCACTACGAGCAGTACTTC | CASSFGPASHYEQYF
TRBD2 | TRBJ2-7 | . | TRBV20-1 | TGCAGTGCCGCAGGGACTACTTCCCTCTACGAGCAGTACTTC | CSAAGTTSLYEQYF
TRBD2 | TRBJ2-7 | . | TRBV5-6 | TGTGCCATCAGCCTGGGGCTAGCGGAGACCTACGAGCAGTACTTC | CAISLGLAETYEQYF
TRBD1 | TRBJ1-5 | few | TRBV20-1 | TGCAGTGCTAGACGCCCGACAGGGTTGAATAGCAATCAGCCCCAGCATTTT | CSARRPTGLNSNQPQHF
TRBD1 | TRBJ2-7 | few | TRBV7-3 | TGTGCCAGCAGCCCGAACCGGGACAGTACGCGGGAGCAGTACTTC | CASSPNRDSTREQYF
. | TRBJ1-2 | . | TRBV6-2/TRBV6-3 | TGTGCCAGCAGTTACGGCGACACTCCTAACTATGGCTACACCTTC | CASSYGDTPNYGYTF
. | TRBJ2-3 | few | TRBV4-3 | TGCGCCAGCAGCCAAGAGTGGGCACCCACAGATACGCAGTATTTT | CASSQEWAPTDTQYF
. | TRBJ2-4 | few | TRBV3-1 | TGTGCCAGCAGCCCAACGGGGACCTCCAACATTCAGTACTTC | CASSPTGTSNIQYF
TRBD2 | TRBJ2-7 | . | TRBV28 | TGTGCCAGCAGTTCCTATCGCAGCGGGATGGGAAACTCCTACGAGCAGTACTTC | CASSSYRSGMGNSYEQYF
. | TRBJ2-4 | few | TRBV5-4 | TGTGCCAGCAGCGACACTCTCTTAGCCAAAAACATTCAGTACTTC | CASSDTLLAKNIQYF
. | TRBJ2-3 | . | TRBV3-1 | TGTGCCAGCGGGGGGGGGCTAAGCGCAGATACGCAGTATTTT | CASGGGLSADTQYF
. | TRBJ2-3 | many | TRBV5-1 | TGCGCCAGCAGCCAGCTTATTGGACAGCTTCTCACAGATACGCAGTATTTT | CASSQLIGQLLTDTQYF
TRBD2 | TRBJ2-1 | . | TRBV20-1 | TGCAGTGCTAGAGAGCTAGGGACTAGCGGTTACAATGAGCAGTTCTTC | CSARELGTSGYNEQFF